This entry features one T cell receptor (beta chain) sequence. This entry is derived from a study of blood T cell repertoires in COVID-19. For the study at large: Donors in the United States, Italy and Spain gave samples during acute or convalescent COVID-19. T cells, B-cell-depleted T cells, or PBMCs supplied cDNA or gDNA.

Source study methods: How many nucleated cells were present was estimated from reference gene primer amplification. The repertoire was sequenced with immunoSEQ multiplex PCR; TCRdb's copy has only in-frame clones and lacks some. That table gives V, J and clone size, and the DNA gave D and trimming. The sample lists approximately 87,000 clones, roughly 90% occurring once. Germline CDR1 is LNHNV and CDR2 is YYDKDF (reference sequence). The CDR3 runs 13 residues. Trimming removed 1 base from V and 1 base from J, with 4 bases in between. The source is an older man with active or convalescent COVID-19. The chain links TRBV15 to TRBJ1-1; D is unresolved. The specimen sequenced was peripheral blood. CDR3 sequence: CATSRVANTEAFF. The DNA for the CDR3 is TGTGCCACCAGCAGAGTGGCGAACACTGAAGCTTTCTTT.